What follows is one T cell receptor beta chain and its context. The clone's antigen remains unknown. Base quality data are lacking; no much larger clone is found one base away. Using the deep immunoSEQ assay, TCR CDR3 regions were amplified from genomic DNA by multiplex PCR. For each cell subset, the extracted genomic DNA was distributed evenly across all wells of several immunoSEQ 96-well plates, and each plate served as one replicate. Each replicate PCR for sorted subsets received around 0.2 ug genomic DNA, equal to 28,000 or so T cell genomes. Purified libraries were quantified with a Qubit 3.0 fluorometer, sized on a Bioanalyzer 2100, and re-quantified with the KAPA Library Quantification kit. A separate single-read 150-cycle Illumina NextSeq 550 flow cell was used to sequence each immunoSEQ 96-well plate. Processing in the source paper ran as follows. Because the immunoSEQ output included only junctional sequences and no quality scores, the filtering could not be the same as the filtering used for full-length reads. Sequences were annotated with PyIR, a Python wrapper for IgBLAST v1.9, using IMGT germline references to assign V/J genes and CDR3. Reads were filtered out if the reads had weak V/J assignments (E-value above 1e-6), no CDR3, stop codons, out-of-frame junctions, or ambiguous translated residues. A V3J clonotype was defined by an identical inferred V gene, J gene, and CDR3 amino acid sequence. To compute the percentage overlap between repertoires, the number of shared unique clonotypes was divided by the size of the smaller repertoire. RTK rarefaction, the Chao1 estimator, and Recon v2.1 estimates of unobserved clonotypes were used to assess repertoire richness. Generation probabilities were computed with OLGA for all TCRbeta clonotypes obtained by the gDNA method from a few donors. The source is immuneACCESS, and TCRdb retained only in-frame sequences with V and J called. Part of the clones is not carried over; for the studies checked, unresolved V genes explain less than half of this, and the remainder is unexplained. V, J and clone size were drawn from that table, and D and trimming were deduced from the DNA. Recorded for this sample are about 2,100,000 clones; about 92% of them occurred a single time. The ten largest clones take up around 1.7% of the sample.

CD8 naive samples were CD45RO-negative cells positively selected for CCR7, giving a CD45RA+CCR7+ population that excluded TemRA cells. The donors were healthy, HIV-negative adults with no recently reported acute infections or vaccinations. Every donor was a Caucasian adult living in Nashville, Tennessee, USA. After blood collection by leukapheresis, PBMCs were isolated using Ficoll-Histopaque density gradient centrifugation and then cryopreserved in the vapor phase of liquid nitrogen. Analytical flow cytometry was used to check the purity and quantity of each magnetically sorted T cell population. Genomic DNA was isolated from each sorted fraction and quantified by UV absorbance on a Nanodrop 2000c. The data were taken from a study of shared clonotypes between healthy human individuals (dated by TCRdb to the early 2020s). Study-wide context: Two women and a few men aged 18 to 49 years were included in the cohort. For each donor, CD4 naive and CD4 memory were each run on three plates, CD8 naive on two plates, and CD8 memory on one plate. The study deeply sequenced blood TCR repertoires of about 5 healthy adults to estimate repertoire size and the extent of clonotype sharing between individuals. To increase sequencing depth and limit assay-specific biases, TCR repertoire library preparation and sequencing were carried out by different laboratories using diverse techniques. Leukapheresis yielded between about 0.94 and 8.9 billion PBMCs per donor.

Points the paper makes about the study in general: Only blood was sampled, and tissue TCR repertoires likely differ from those in blood. Compared with non-shared clonotypes, the clonotypes found in all four sorted-subset donors had higher generation probabilities. Sharing across a few donors was observed for approximately 5% of naive CD4, 3% to 3.5% of naive CD8, over 2% of memory CD4, and roughly 0.4% of memory CD8 clonotypes. Naive subsets generally had larger estimated clonotype richness than memory subsets did. Pairwise subsampling indicated that sequencing depth was expected to affect the degree of clonotype sharing among donors. Because the study included only a small number of donors, the genetic and exposure-history diversity represented was limited. Incomplete sequencing was indicated by rarefaction of sorted-subset datasets, despite the large sequencing depth.

This TCR was sampled from a man aged 18 to 29 in good health. Some clones in this sample may be carry-over from other donors' samples. The sample was naive CD8+ T cells from PBMCs. Per the publication, the cell subset or site label means: CD45RA+CCR7+.

CDR3 protein: CASFIRGTLNTEAFF. The nucleotide sequence reads as follows: TGTGCCAGCTTTATTAGGGGAACTCTGAACACTGAAGCTTTCTTT. The chain links TRBV2 with TRBJ1-1, with a tentative D gene TRBD1 over 5 matching bases. Cut back by 8 bases and 0 bases, the V and J ends lie 16 bases apart. The CDR3, cysteine through phenylalanine, is 15 amino acids long. The only DNA kept is the CDR3, 45 bases in frame from the first base. As encoded in the germline V gene, CDR1 is SNHLY while CDR2 is FYNNEI.